The clone carrying this T cell receptor beta chain occurred a few times. Germline loops: CDR1 DFQATT, CDR2 SNEGSKA (reference sequence). The CDR3 extends over 13 amino acids. The V end lost 1 base, the J end lost 4 bases, and 10 bases lay between the germline ends. TCRdb independently ran MiXCR on the 5' RACE reads; one entry per CDR3 protein. The profile shows tens of thousands of distinct CDR3 sequences, 4.5% of them singletons. These data belong to a study of neurological immune-mediated disorders. The sample comprised PBMCs. This receptor was identified in a man aged 25-40 years with multiple sclerosis. The rearrangement links TRBV20-1 to TRBJ1-1; maybe TRBD1 (6 bases). CDR3 amino acids: CSARGTVRTEAFF. The CDR3 DNA sequence: TGCAGTGCTAGAGGGACAGTCCGCACTGAAGCTTTCTTT.